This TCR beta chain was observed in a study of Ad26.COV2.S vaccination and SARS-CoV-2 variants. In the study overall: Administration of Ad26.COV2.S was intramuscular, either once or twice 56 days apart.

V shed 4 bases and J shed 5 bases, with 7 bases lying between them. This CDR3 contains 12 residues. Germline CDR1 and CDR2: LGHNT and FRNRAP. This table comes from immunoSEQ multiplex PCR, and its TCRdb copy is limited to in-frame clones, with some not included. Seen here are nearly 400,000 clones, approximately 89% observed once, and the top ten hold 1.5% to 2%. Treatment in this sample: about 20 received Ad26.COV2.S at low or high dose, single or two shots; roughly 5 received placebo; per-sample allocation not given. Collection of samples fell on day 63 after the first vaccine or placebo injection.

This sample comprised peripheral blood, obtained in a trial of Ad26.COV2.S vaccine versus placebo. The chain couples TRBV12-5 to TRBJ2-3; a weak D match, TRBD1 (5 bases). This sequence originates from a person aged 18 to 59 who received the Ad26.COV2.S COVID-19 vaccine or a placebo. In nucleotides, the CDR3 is TGTGCTAGTGGTTCTACAGGAGATACGCAGTATTTT. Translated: CASGSTGDTQYF. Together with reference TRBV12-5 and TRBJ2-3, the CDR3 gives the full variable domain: DARVTQTPRHKVTEMGQEVTMRCQPILGHNTVFWYRQTMMQGLELLAYFRNRAPLDDSGMPKDRFSAEMPDATLATLKIQPSEPRDSAVYFCASGSTGDTQYFGPGTRLTVL.